This T cell receptor (beta chain) stems from a study of T cell changes during pregnancy in multiple sclerosis. Per the germline V gene, CDR1 is LNHDA and CDR2 is SQIVND (reference sequence). The CDR3 is 15 amino acids. After removal of 5 bases from V and 2 bases from J, the junction contained 5 bases not matched to a gene. Libraries were prepared by immunoSEQ multiplex PCR; TCRdb keeps only in-frame clonotypes and omits some of them. The sample lists about 64,000 clones, around nine tenths occurring once. This TCR came from a female donor with multiple sclerosis, enrolled in a pregnancy study. The V and J genes are TRBV19 and TRBJ2-2; TRBD2 matches 7 bases. The source material was peripheral blood, sampled in the second trimester of pregnancy. The CDR3 DNA sequence: TGTGCCAGTAGTCCGGGGACTACCAACACCGGGGAGCTGTTTTTT. Protein: CASSPGTTNTGELFF.